This TCR beta chain was sequenced during a study of T cell responses to AZD1222 COVID-19 vaccine. Whole-study results and caveats: After the peak T cell response, and only then, were repertoires sampled.

Regarding this clone: Antigen specificity is unknown.

Profiling relied on immunoSEQ multiplex PCR, and the TCRdb table lists in-frame clones only, not all of them. The data show 100,000 to 140,000 clones, around 90% seen once. CDR1 and CDR2 from the germline V gene are LNHNV and YYDKDF (reference sequence). The CDR3 sequence is 15 residues long. V lost 0 bases, J lost 5 bases, and 13 bases lay in between. Sequencing was performed on peripheral blood, taken on day 0 of AZD1222 vaccination. This rearrangement joins TRBV15 to TRBJ2-5; tentatively, D is TRBD1 (5 bases). This receptor was taken from an adult in good health. The CDR3: CATSRDRRGLETQYF. The CDR3, as DNA: TGTGCCACCAGCAGAGATAGAAGGGGTTTGGAGACCCAGTACTTC.